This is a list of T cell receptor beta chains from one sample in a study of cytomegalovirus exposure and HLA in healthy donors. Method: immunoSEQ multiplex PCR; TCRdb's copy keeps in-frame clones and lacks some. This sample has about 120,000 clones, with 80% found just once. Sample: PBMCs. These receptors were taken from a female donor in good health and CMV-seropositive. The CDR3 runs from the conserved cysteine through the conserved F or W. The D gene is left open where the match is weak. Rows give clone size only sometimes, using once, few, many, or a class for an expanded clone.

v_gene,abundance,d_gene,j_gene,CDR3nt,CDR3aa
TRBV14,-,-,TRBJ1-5,TGTGCCAGCAGCCAGGCCCCGGGGGGCAACCGGTCATATAGCAATCAGCCCCAGCATTTT,CASSQAPGGNRSYSNQPQHF
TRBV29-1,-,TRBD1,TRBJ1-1,TGCAGCTACGACAGGGGGCAAAGCACTGAAGCTTTCTTT,CSYDRGQSTEAFF
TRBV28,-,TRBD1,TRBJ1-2,TGTGCCAGCAGTTTATCCTTAACAGGGGATGGCTACACCTTC,CASSLSLTGDGYTF
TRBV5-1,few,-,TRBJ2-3,TGCGCCAGCAGCTTGCAGGGGGGCAGGGGGGATACGCAGTATTTT,CASSLQGGRGDTQYF
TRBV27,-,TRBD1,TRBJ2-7,TGTGCCAGCAGTCCGCACGCCGGACAGGGAACCTACGAGCAGTACTTC,CASSPHAGQGTYEQYF
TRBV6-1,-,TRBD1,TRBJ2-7,TGTGCCAGCAGCGCCGGACAGGGGTTGAACTACGAGCAGTACTTC,CASSAGQGLNYEQYF
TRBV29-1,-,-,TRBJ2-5,TGCAGTGTGCCTGGACAGCCCCAAGAGACCCAGTACTTC,CSVPGQPQETQYF
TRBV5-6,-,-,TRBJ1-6,TGTGCCAGCAGCTTCCACAGGGCGACCCAAAATTCACCCCTCCACTTT,CASSFHRATQNSPLHF
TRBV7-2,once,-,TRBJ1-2,TGTGCCAGCAGCCCGGACAGTAACTATGGCTACACCTTC,CASSPDSNYGYTF
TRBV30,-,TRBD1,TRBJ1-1,TGTGCCTGGAGGGCGAAGGACAGGGGGCGCCTGAACACTGAAGCTTTCTTT,CAWRAKDRGRLNTEAFF
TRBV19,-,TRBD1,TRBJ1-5,TGTGCCAGTAGTAGCGGGACAGTACACAATCAGCCCCAGCATTTT,CASSSGTVHNQPQHF
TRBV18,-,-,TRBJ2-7,TGTGCCAGCTCACCAACCCAGGGTAGCGAGCAGTACTTC,CASSPTQGSEQYF
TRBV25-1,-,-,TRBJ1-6,TGTGCCAGCAGTGACTCCTCTGAAGGGGGGGCTTATAATTCACCCCTCCACTTT,CASSDSSEGGAYNSPLHF
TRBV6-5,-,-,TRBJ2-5,TGTGCCAGCAGAACGGAGGCGGGTTTTGAGACCCAGTACTTC,CASRTEAGFETQYF
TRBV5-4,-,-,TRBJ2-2,TGTGCCAGCAGCCGCGGGAAGGGGGCCACCGGGGAGCTGTTTTTT,CASSRGKGATGELFF
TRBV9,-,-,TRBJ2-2,TGTGCCAGTTCCGGGATTGAGCCCGGGGAGCTGTTTTTT,CASSGIEPGELFF
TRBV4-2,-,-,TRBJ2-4,TGTGCCAGCAGCCAAGGTAAGGCCGACAGCAGCATTCAGTACTTC,CASSQGKADSSIQYF
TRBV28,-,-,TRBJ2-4,TGTGCCAGCAGTTTGTTTGGGGGGAACATTCAGTACTTC,CASSLFGGNIQYF
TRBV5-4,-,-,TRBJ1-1,TGTGCCAGCAGCTTGGCCCAGGGTCTGAACACTGAAGCTTTCTTT,CASSLAQGLNTEAFF
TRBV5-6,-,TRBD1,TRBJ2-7,TGTGCCAGCAGCTTACTCAGGGGGCAATACGAGCAGTACTTC,CASSLLRGQYEQYF
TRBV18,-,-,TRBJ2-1,TGTGCCAGCTCAGTGGAGGGGCTTCAATCCTACAATGAGCAGTTCTTC,CASSVEGLQSYNEQFF
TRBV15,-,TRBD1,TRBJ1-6,TGTGCCACCAGCTCAGGGACAGTTAATTCACCCCTCCACTTT,CATSSGTVNSPLHF
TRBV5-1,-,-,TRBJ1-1,TGCGCCAGCTTCCAGGACTCCATGAACACTGAAGCTTTCTTT,CASFQDSMNTEAFF
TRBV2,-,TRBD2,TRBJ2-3,TGTGCCAGCAGGAAGGGACTAGCGGGAGGAGATACGCAGTATTTT,CASRKGLAGGDTQYF
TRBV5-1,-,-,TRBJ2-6,TGCGCCAGCAGCCCATCACCGAGGGCTGGGGCCAACGTCCTGACTTTC,CASSPSPRAGANVLTF
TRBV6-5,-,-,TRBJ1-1,TGTGCCAGCAGTTACAGTTCAGGGAGGAAGACTGAAGCTTTCTTT,CASSYSSGRKTEAFF
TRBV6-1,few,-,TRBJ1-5,TGTGCCAGCAGTTGGTCAGGGCTTCACAATCAGCCCCAGCATTTT,CASSWSGLHNQPQHF
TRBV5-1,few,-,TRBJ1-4,TGCGCCAGCAGCGCGGCCAGCACTGGTGAAAAACTGTTTTTT,CASSAASTGEKLFF
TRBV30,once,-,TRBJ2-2,TGTGCCTGGAGTGTACGCGCCAGGGACACCGGGGAGCTGTTTTTT,CAWSVRARDTGELFF
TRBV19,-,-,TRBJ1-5,TGTGCCAGTAGTATTTTAATGGGGGGTAATCAGCCCCAGCATTTT,CASSILMGGNQPQHF
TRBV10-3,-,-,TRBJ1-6,TGTGCCATCAGGCTGGGAGAGACGGTGAATTCACCCCTCCACTTT,CAIRLGETVNSPLHF
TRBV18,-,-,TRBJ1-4,TGTGCCAGCTCACCGCCAGGCCAAGATGAAAAACTGTTTTTT,CASSPPGQDEKLFF
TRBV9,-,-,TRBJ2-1,TGTGCCAGCAGCTCACGGAGCTCCTACAATGAGCAGTTCTTC,CASSSRSSYNEQFF
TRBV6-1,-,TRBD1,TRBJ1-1,TGTGCCAGCAGCCTGACAGGGATGAACACTGAAGCTTTCTTT,CASSLTGMNTEAFF
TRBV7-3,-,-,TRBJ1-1,TGTGCCAGCAGCTTCAATGCCAGGGGATCCGCTCCTGAAGCTTTCTTT,CASSFNARGSAPEAFF
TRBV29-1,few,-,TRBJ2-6,TGCAGCGTGGGCCGGACAGCGAGCTCTGGGGCCAACGTCCTGACTTTC,CSVGRTASSGANVLTF
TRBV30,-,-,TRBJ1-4,TGTGTCTGGGAGGGGAGGGGTTTGGAGGAAAAACTGTTTTTT,CVWEGRGLEEKLFF
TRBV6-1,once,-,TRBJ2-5,TGTGCCAGCAGCCCAGGGAGGGAGACCCAGTACTTC,CASSPGRETQYF
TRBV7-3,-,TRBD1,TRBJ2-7,TGTGCCAGCAGCGCTTACGGGACAGGGGCCTACGAGCAGTACTTC,CASSAYGTGAYEQYF
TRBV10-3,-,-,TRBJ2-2,TGTGCCATCAGCCTCCTCGATCCGACAGCCTCGGCCGGGGAGCTGTTTTTT,CAISLLDPTASAGELFF
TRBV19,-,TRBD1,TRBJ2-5,TGTGCCAGTAGTGTAAACGGACAGGGGTTGGAGACCCAGTACTTC,CASSVNGQGLETQYF
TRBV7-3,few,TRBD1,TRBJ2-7,TGTGCCAGCAGCCCTGGACAGGGCTACGAGCAGTACTTC,CASSPGQGYEQYF
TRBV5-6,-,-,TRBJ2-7,TGTGCCAGCAGCTCCACCGGACAGGAGCAGTACTTC,CASSSTGQEQYF
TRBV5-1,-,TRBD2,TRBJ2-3,TGCGCCAGCAGCTTGGCGGGTGCTAGCGGGGGGGCCCGAGATACGCAGTATTTT,CASSLAGASGGARDTQYF
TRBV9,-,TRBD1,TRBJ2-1,TGTGCCAGCAGCGCCAAGGGGACAGTCGACAATGAGCAGTTCTTC,CASSAKGTVDNEQFF
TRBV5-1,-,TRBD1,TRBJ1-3,TGCGCCAGCAGCTTGGAGACAGGGAATGGAAACACCATATATTTT,CASSLETGNGNTIYF
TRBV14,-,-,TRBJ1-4,TGTGCCACCATTATGCGGAAACTGTTTTTT,CATIMRKLFF
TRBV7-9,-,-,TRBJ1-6,TGTGCCAGCAGTCTGGGGGGGACGGCTTCACCCCTCCACTTT,CASSLGGTASPLHF